These 14 T cell receptor beta chains originate from one sample sequenced in a study of cytomegalovirus exposure and HLA in healthy donors. PCR amplification relied on 60 Vbeta primers (plus 13 Jbeta primers). Here immunoSEQ multiplex PCR was the method, and the copy in TCRdb shows in-frame clones only, minus some. The sample has some 130,000 clones, approximately 62% seen once. Sample: PBMCs. The receptors originated from a human donor in good health.

This chain uses TRBV5-1 with TRBJ2-7; TRBD2 matches at 10 bases. The CDR3 is 14 residues long. In germline, CDR1 is SGHRS, CDR2 YFSETQ. The ends lost 4 bases at V and 5 bases at J; junction bases unmatched: 6. This chain's CDR3 is CASSETSGLDEQYF. In nucleotides, the CDR3 is TGCGCCAGCAGCGAGACTAGCGGGCTCGACGAGCAGTACTTC.

The chain recombines TRBV28 with TRBJ2-3; 7 nucleotides align to TRBD2. The CDR3 sequence is 15 residues long. Germline values: CDR1 MDHEN, CDR2 SYDVKM. Germline trimming cut 4 bases from V and 4 bases from J; bases unmatched to any gene: 8. In DNA form, the CDR3 reads TGTGCCAGCAGTTCGGCGCGGGAGCCCCCAGATACGCAGTATTTT. It encodes CASSSAREPPDTQYF.

J is TRBJ2-5 and V is TRBV19; 9 bases line up with TRBD1. V gave up 4 bases and J gave up 4 bases; unmatched junction bases: 7. This CDR3 spans 15 amino acids. Germline CDR1 LNHDA, CDR2 SQIVND (reference sequence). The CDR3 coding sequence is TGTGCCAGTAGTAGGGCACAGGGGGCGTCAGAGACCCAGTACTTC. Translated: CASSRAQGASETQYF.

The chain has TRBV7-2 and TRBJ2-5; D gene ambiguous. This CDR3 contains 12 residues. Per the germline V gene, CDR1 is SGHTA and CDR2 is FQGNSA. Trimming removed 7 bases from V and 4 bases from J, with 10 bases in between. CDR3 sequence (DNA): TGTGCCAGCACCACCCCCGGAGAGACCCAGTACTTC. Translation: CASTTPGETQYF. Complete variable domain (other parts from reference TRBV7-2 and TRBJ2-5): GAGVSQSPSNKVTEKGKDVELRCDPISGHTALYWYRQSLGQGLEFLIYFQGNSAPDKSGLPSDRFSAERTGGSVSTLTIQRTQQEDSAVYLCASTTPGETQYFGPGTRLLVL.

The genes are TRBV11-3 and TRBJ2-2; 10 nucleotides align to TRBD2. Germline V gene lookup returns CDR1 SGHNT and CDR2 YENEEA. This CDR3 region has 16 residues. After removal of 5 bases from V and 5 bases from J, the junction contained 8 bases not matched to a gene. CDR3 loop: CASSPIAGGLTGELFF. The DNA of the CDR3 is TGTGCCAGCAGCCCAATAGCGGGAGGTCTTACCGGGGAGCTGTTTTTT.

The sample holds many counts of this clone. This chain links TRBV6-4 with TRBJ2-5; D may be TRBD2 (7 bases). From germline, CDR1 is MRHNA and CDR2 SNTAGT. Trimming stripped 3 bases from V and 2 bases from J, with 13 bases between. This CDR3 is built from 15 residues. The CDR3 DNA is TGTGCCAGCAGTGAACGAGGGGGGGGACAAGAGACCCAGTACTTC. Protein: CASSERGGGQETQYF.

This clone was seen a handful of times. V is TRBV12-2 and J is TRBJ1-1. TRBV12-2 is classified as a pseudogene. There are 19 residues in the CDR3. Here the CDR3 reads CASRPGEGTQGPGNTEAFF. The CDR3 coding sequence is TGTGCAAGTCGCCCGGGGGAAGGGACCCAAGGACCTGGGAACACTGAAGCTTTCTTT.

The CDR3 region has the DNA TGCGCCAGCAGCCAAGAGGGAGGGACAGGGAACTCCTACGAGCAGTACTTC. Its translation: CASSQEGGTGNSYEQYF. This chain connects TRBV4-1 to TRBJ2-7, with TRBD1 matching 9 bases. Losses at the gene ends were 0 bases for V and 0 bases for J; bases not matched to a gene: 6. This CDR3 contains 17 residues. Per germline, CDR1 MGHRA and CDR2 YSYEKL.

The chain has TRBV7-2 and TRBJ2-7; TRBD2 matches at 11 bases. The junction had 12 bases not matched to a gene; V was cut back by 4 bases and J by 1 base. Germline V gene lookup returns CDR1 SGHTA and CDR2 FQGNSA. The CDR3 consists of 18 residues. The CDR3 bases are TGTGCCAGCAGCTCGGCGGAAACTAGCGGGGGACTTTCCTACGAGCAGTACTTC. It codes for CASSSAETSGGLSYEQYF.

V gene TRBV18 combines with J gene TRBJ1-4, with TRBD1 identical over 7 bases. The V segment lost 0 bases and the J segment 4 bases; nucleotides outside the gene matches: 2. CDR3 length equals 15 residues. Germline V gene sequence: CDR1 KGHSH, CDR2 LQKENI. CDR3 protein: CASSPPGQSNEKLFF. CDR3 coding DNA: TGTGCCAGCTCACCACCGGGACAGAGTAATGAAAAACTGTTTTTT.

This clone appeared a few times. This chain connects TRBV12-5 to TRBJ2-3, with 14 positions matching TRBD2. The CDR3 length is 16 residues. The germline V gene encodes CDR1 LGHNT and CDR2 FRNRAP. V shed 6 bases, J shed 9 bases, and the junction held 11 bases outside the gene matches. The CDR3 here is CASGFGTSGRSGTQYF. CDR3 nucleotides: TGTGCTAGTGGCTTCGGGACTAGCGGGAGATCGGGGACGCAGTATTTT.

The J gene is TRBJ1-1, the V gene TRBV19; a possible D gene is TRBD1 (6 bases). Trimming took off 6 bases at V and 10 bases at J, with 27 bases between the two ends. Germline CDR1 and CDR2: LNHDA and SQIVND (reference sequence). The CDR3 runs to 16 residues. The CDR3 protein is CASRRGNGQGPGGAFF. In nucleotides, the CDR3 is TGTGCCAGTAGAAGGGGGAACGGTCAGGGCCCGGGGGGAGCTTTCTTT.

This sequence joins TRBV28 and TRBJ2-7; D unclear. Germline CDR1 is MDHEN and CDR2 is SYDVKM. This CDR3 comprises 12 residues. V was pared by 5 bases and J by 0 bases, with 5 bases between. The CDR3 protein is CASSDFSYEQYF. Written as DNA, the CDR3 is TGTGCCAGCAGTGACTTCTCCTACGAGCAGTACTTC.

In its sample, this clone was seen a few times. The rearrangement joins TRBV18 to TRBJ2-1, with D possibly TRBD2 on 5 matching bases. CDR3 length equals 15 residues. V was pared by 0 bases and J by 6 bases, with 12 bases between. Germline CDR1 KGHSH, CDR2 LQKENI. CDR3 sequence: CASSPPSLGGNEQFF. CDR3 sequence (DNA): TGTGCCAGCTCACCACCAAGTCTAGGAGGCAATGAGCAGTTCTTC.